The subject of this entry is one T cell receptor beta chain. Participants, about 18 to 90 years old, spanned some 23 US areas. Recovered Cohort 3 donors showed two negative PCRs, clearance, or symptom resolution. These data originate in a study of blood T cell repertoires in COVID-19. Study summary: Both acute and convalescent COVID-19 samples were obtained from the United States, Italy and Spain. T cells, B-cell-depleted T cells, or PBMCs supplied cDNA or gDNA.

Using immunoSEQ multiplex PCR, the repertoire was profiled, and TCRdb retains in-frame clones only, with some absent. The repertoire includes approximately 400,000 clones, around nine tenths of them detected once, and around 1.2% sits in the top ten. CDR3 length equals 14 residues. Germline V CDR1 and CDR2: MDHEN, SYDVKM. Trimming took off 7 bases at V and 0 bases at J, with 10 bases between the two ends. The V gene is TRBV28, the J gene TRBJ2-1; unclear D gene. The sequenced material came from PBMCs or T cells enriched from blood (not recorded which). The sequence came from a young woman who had recovered from COVID-19. CDR3 sequence reads: CASTLYSSYNEQFF. CDR3 DNA sequence: TGTGCCAGCACCCTGTACAGCTCCTACAATGAGCAGTTCTTC.